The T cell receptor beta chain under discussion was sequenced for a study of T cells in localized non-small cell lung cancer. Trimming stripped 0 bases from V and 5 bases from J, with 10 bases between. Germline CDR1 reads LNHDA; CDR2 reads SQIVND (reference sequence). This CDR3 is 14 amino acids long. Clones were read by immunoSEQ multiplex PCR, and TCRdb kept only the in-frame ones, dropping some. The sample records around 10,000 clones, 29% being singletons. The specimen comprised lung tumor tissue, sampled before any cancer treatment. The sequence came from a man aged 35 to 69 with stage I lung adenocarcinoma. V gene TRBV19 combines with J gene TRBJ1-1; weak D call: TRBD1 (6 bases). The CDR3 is CASSIDRGRTEAFF. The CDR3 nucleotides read TGTGCCAGTAGTATAGATCGGGGGCGGACTGAAGCTTTCTTT.